Presented here are 26 T cell receptor beta chains from one specimen sequenced in a study of blood T cell repertoires in COVID-19. The method was immunoSEQ multiplex PCR; TCRdb's version includes in-frame clones alone and lacks a portion of them. The sample has 150,000 to 200,000 clones; approximately 87% are singletons. Sequenced sample: peripheral blood. The receptors here all came from a woman aged 55-75 years with COVID-19, enrolled during active disease.

This chain links TRBV6-1 with TRBJ2-6, with 8 nucleotides matching TRBD1. Germline CDR1 and CDR2: MNHNS and SASEGT. The CDR3 is 18 residues long. V gave up 7 bases and J gave up 1 base; unmatched junction bases: 12. The DNA of the CDR3 is TGTGCCAGCAATGAGGACAGGGCGTCCAGTTCTGGGGCCAACGTCCTGACTTTC. Translated: CASNEDRASSSGANVLTF.

The chain links TRBV7-8 to TRBJ1-4; 9 bases match TRBD1. The CDR3 consists of 15 residues. Unmatched junction bases numbered 3, after V lost 1 base and J lost 6 bases. The germline V gene has CDR1 SGHVS and CDR2 FQNEAQ. The CDR3 loop is CASSLGQGVDEKLFF. For the CDR3, the DNA is TGTGCCAGCAGCTTAGGACAGGGGGTAGATGAAAAACTGTTTTTT.

The V gene is TRBV5-1, the J gene TRBJ1-1; a possible D gene is TRBD1 (6 bases). Trimming shortened V by 4 bases and J by 4 bases, and 11 bases separated the two germline ends. The CDR3 has 13 residues. Per the germline V gene, CDR1 is SGHRS and CDR2 is YFSETQ. CDR3 sequence: CASSGQSGTEAFF. CDR3 nucleotide sequence: TGCGCCAGCAGCGGACAGTCGGGCACTGAAGCTTTCTTT.

The rearrangement links TRBV15 to TRBJ1-1, with no clear D. This CDR3 spans 13 amino acids. Looked up from germline, CDR1 is LNHNV and CDR2 is YYDKDF (reference sequence). V shed 0 bases and J shed 7 bases, with 9 bases lying between them. This CDR3 reads CATSRDISGEAFF. In DNA form, the CDR3 reads TGTGCCACCAGCAGAGATATTTCGGGTGAAGCTTTCTTT.

The rearrangement uses TRBV6-1 and TRBJ1-1; no firm D call. CDR3 length equals 16 residues. Germline loops: CDR1 MNHNS, CDR2 SASEGT. The ends were cut back, 2 bases at V and 4 bases at J, with 17 bases in the middle. CDR3 sequence: CASSEQSGNSGTEAFF. CDR3 nucleotide sequence: TGTGCCAGCAGTGAACAGTCGGGAAACTCTGGCACTGAAGCTTTCTTT.

The chain couples TRBV7-2 to TRBJ1-1; possibly TRBD1 for D (6 bases). V was trimmed by 5 bases and J by 14 bases, leaving 18 bases between them. Germline CDR1 and CDR2: SGHTA and FQGNSA. The CDR3 is made up of 12 amino acids. This chain's CDR3 is CASSITGTRFFF. In DNA, the CDR3 is TGTGCCAGCAGCATCACCGGGACAAGATTCTTCTTT.

This chain connects TRBV27 to TRBJ2-7; D possibly corresponds to TRBD2 (6 bases). Trimming pared 3 bases from V and 0 bases from J, leaving 15 bases between. The CDR3 loop spans 16 amino acids. Germline V CDR1 and CDR2: MNHEY, SMNVEV (reference sequence). The CDR3, as DNA: TGTGCCAGCAGTTTCCGCCCCACTAGCCCCTCCTACGAGCAGTACTTC. Residues: CASSFRPTSPSYEQYF.

This chain uses TRBV29-1 with TRBJ1-5; 7 nucleotides align to TRBD1. The CDR3 is 14 residues long. With V trimmed by 8 bases and J by 2 bases, 9 bases remained unmatched. Germline CDR1 SQVTM, CDR2 ANQGSEA. In nucleotides, the CDR3 is TGCAGCCACAACAGGGGTGGGGGCAATCAGCCCCAGCATTTT. This encodes CSHNRGGGNQPQHF.

The DNA for the CDR3 is TGCGCCAGCAGCTTGGAAGTCACCATCGGTGAGCAGTTCTTC. Translating it yields CASSLEVTIGEQFF. The chain joins TRBV5-1 to TRBJ2-1; D remains ambiguous. Germline CDR1 is SGHRS and CDR2 is YFSETQ. V dropped 0 bases and J dropped 9 bases, with 13 bases sitting between them. This CDR3 region has 14 residues. The entire variable domain, with the rest obtained from reference TRBV5-1 and TRBJ2-1, is as follows: KAGVTQTPRYLIKTRGQQVTLSCSPISGHRSVSWYQQTPGQGLQFLFEYFSETQRNKGNFPGRFSGRQFSNSRSEMNVSTLELGDSALYLCASSLEVTIGEQFFGPGTRLTVL.

This chain connects TRBV19 to TRBJ1-1; D remains unclear. The CDR3 is 13 residues long. V was cut by 3 bases and J by 5 bases, with 10 bases left in between. Germline lookup yields CDR1 LNHDA and CDR2 SQIVND (reference sequence). In DNA form, the CDR3 reads TGTGCCAGTAGTATGGCAGACTTAACTGAAGCTTTCTTT. Encoded protein: CASSMADLTEAFF.

The genes are TRBV28 and TRBJ1-1; D unclear. The CDR3 length is 15 residues. Trimming took 5 bases from V and 0 from J, leaving 13 bases between them. Germline lookup yields CDR1 MDHEN and CDR2 SYDVKM. The DNA for the CDR3 is TGTGCCAGCAGTCCTAGCCACAAAATGAACACTGAAGCTTTCTTT. Its translation is CASSPSHKMNTEAFF. The full variable domain, with the rest looked up from reference TRBV28 and TRBJ1-1, is DVKVTQSSRYLVKRTGEKVFLECVQDMDHENMFWYRQDPGLGLRLIYFSYDVKMKEKGDIPEGYSVSREKKERFSLILESASTNQTSMYLCASSPSHKMNTEAFFGQGTRLTVV.

This clone was counted a few times. The J gene is TRBJ2-1, the V gene TRBV5-1; 7 positions match TRBD2. Germline CDR1 reads SGHRS; CDR2 reads YFSETQ. J lost 5 bases, V lost 5 bases, and 16 bases had no gene match. The CDR3 totals 17 residues. The CDR3 DNA reads TGCGCCAGCAGAAGAGGGCTAGCGGCCCTACGCGACAATGAGCAGTTCTTC. Translated, it gives CASRRGLAALRDNEQFF.

V and J are TRBV6-5 and TRBJ2-5; 12 bases map to TRBD2. After removal of 6 bases from V and 4 bases from J, the junction contained 6 bases not matched to a gene. The CDR3 is made up of 15 amino acids. The germline gives CDR1 MNHEY, CDR2 SVGAGI. In nucleotides, the CDR3 is TGTGCCAGCAGACCACCGGGACTAGCGGGAGAGACCCAGTACTTC. Amino acid sequence: CASRPPGLAGETQYF.

The rearrangement uses TRBV18 and TRBJ2-2; unclear D gene. The V gene's germline CDR1 is KGHSH and CDR2 LQKENI. CDR3 length equals 13 residues. V lost 0 bases and J lost 7, with 6 bases in between. The CDR3 DNA follows: TGTGCCAGCTCACCACCGCGTCGCGGGGAGCTGTTTTTT. It codes for CASSPPRRGELFF.

The chain is built from TRBV5-4 and TRBJ2-7; 7 bases agree with TRBD1. This CDR3 comprises 13 residues. The germline V gene encodes CDR1 SGHNT and CDR2 YYREEE (reference sequence). The junction had 6 bases not matched to a gene; V was cut back by 3 bases and J by 6 bases. CDR3 loop: CASSSSTGIEQYF. The CDR3 nucleotides read TGTGCCAGCAGCTCCTCGACAGGGATCGAGCAGTACTTC.

This clone was seen once. V usage is TRBV6-5 and J usage is TRBJ2-2; 7 nucleotides match TRBD1. CDR1 is MNHEY and CDR2 is SVGAGI in the germline V gene. With V trimmed by 7 bases and J by 4 bases, 0 bases remained unmatched. The CDR3 is made up of 12 amino acids. The CDR3 sequence: CASNRGTGELFF. In DNA form, the CDR3 reads TGTGCCAGCAACAGGGGCACCGGGGAGCTGTTTTTT.

CDR3 sequence (DNA): TGTGCCAGCAGCCTGACTAGCGGGAGCGGCAATGAGCAGTTCTTC. Translating gives CASSLTSGSGNEQFF. This rearrangement joins TRBV6-4 to TRBJ2-1, with 12 bases fitting TRBD2. The CDR3 sequence is 15 residues long. V dropped 6 bases and J dropped 6; count of bases not matched to a gene: 6. CDR1 is MRHNA and CDR2 is SNTAGT in the germline V gene.

The chain links TRBV7-2 to TRBJ2-7; maybe TRBD2 (7 bases). With 2 bases removed from V and 0 bases from J, the gap between germline ends came to 17 bases. In germline, CDR1 is SGHTA, CDR2 FQGNSA. The CDR3 covers 17 residues. The CDR3 is CASSLMIAGAISYEQYF. CDR3 bases: TGTGCCAGCAGCTTAATGATCGCGGGGGCAATCTCCTACGAGCAGTACTTC.

The J gene is TRBJ2-3, the V gene TRBV28; perhaps TRBD2 as D (6 bases). V dropped 4 bases and J dropped 3 bases, with 17 bases sitting between them. The germline CDR1 and CDR2 sequences are MDHEN and SYDVKM. The CDR3 totals 16 residues. CDR3 sequence (DNA): TGTGCCAGCAGTTCCGGGGGTAGCGCAGGTACAGATACGCAGTATTTT. Its protein product is CASSSGGSAGTDTQYF.

The rearrangement links TRBV18 to TRBJ2-3; 11 bases agree with TRBD1. The germline CDR1 and CDR2 sequences are KGHSH and LQKENI. This CDR3 comprises 16 residues. V was clipped by 1 base and J by 5 bases; unmatched bases: 5. CDR3 DNA: TGTGCCAGCTCACCACGTGGACAGGGGGCGAAAGATACGCAGTATTTT. Protein: CASSPRGQGAKDTQYF.

This clone was recorded only once. The V call is TRBV19, the J call TRBJ2-1, with TRBD1 identical over 9 bases. The CDR3 has 15 residues. The germline CDR1 and CDR2 sequences are LNHDA and SQIVND (reference sequence). Trimming removed 4 bases from V and 8 bases from J; junction bases left unmatched: 9. The CDR3, as DNA: TGTGCCAGTAGTAAAAGGTACAGGGGGCTAGATGAGCAGTTCTTC. Translated, it gives CASSKRYRGLDEQFF.

V usage is TRBV7-2 and J usage is TRBJ1-4; 9 nucleotides align to TRBD1. The CDR3 totals 16 residues. Germline V lookup: CDR1 SGHTA, CDR2 FQGNSA. V was pared by 5 bases and J by 1 base, with 5 bases of the junction left unmatched. CDR3 sequence reads: CASSPRTGVTNEKLFF. As DNA, the CDR3 is TGTGCCAGCAGCCCCCGGACAGGGGTAACTAATGAAAAACTGTTTTTT.

V is TRBV6-5 and J is TRBJ1-2; 8 positions agree with TRBD1. Trimming took 7 bases from V and 2 from J; bases not matched to a gene: 9. Germline lookup yields CDR1 MNHEY and CDR2 SVGAGI. The length of the CDR3 is 15 residues. CDR3 residues: CASKEETGANYGYTF. As DNA, the CDR3 is TGTGCCAGCAAGGAGGAGACAGGGGCCAACTATGGCTACACCTTC.

The chain employs TRBV9 and TRBJ2-7; D not resolved. Deletions cut 0 bases from V and 1 base from J, with 8 bases between. Germline V gene lookup returns CDR1 SGDLS and CDR2 YYNGEE. The CDR3 spans 14 residues. CDR3 sequence reads: CASSVAGQSYEQYF. CDR3 coding DNA: TGTGCCAGCAGCGTAGCTGGCCAGTCCTACGAGCAGTACTTC.

The genes are TRBV7-9 and TRBJ2-1, with 13 positions matching TRBD2. Germline CDR1 reads SEHNR; CDR2 reads FQNEAQ (reference sequence). The V segment lost 5 bases and the J segment 4 bases; nucleotides outside the gene matches: 5. This CDR3 is built from 16 residues. In nucleotides, the CDR3 is TGTGCCAGCAGCAATCCGGGACTAGCGGGATACAATGAGCAGTTCTTC. It is translated as CASSNPGLAGYNEQFF.

The chain employs TRBV18 and TRBJ1-1, with TRBD1 identical over 8 bases. Germline-derived CDR1 and CDR2 are KGHSH and LQKENI. V shed 1 base, J shed 3 bases, and the junction held 7 bases outside the gene matches. This CDR3 comprises 16 residues. The CDR3 nucleotides are TGTGCCAGCTCACCACTCCAGGGGGCTTACGACACTGAAGCTTTCTTT. Translating it yields CASSPLQGAYDTEAFF.